This T cell receptor beta chain stems from a study of blood T cell repertoires in COVID-19. Study as a whole: The analysed material was cDNA or gDNA that came from T cells, B-cell-depleted T cells, or PBMCs.

The CDR3 is made up of 15 amino acids. V was pared by 1 base and J by 2 bases, with 12 bases between. CDR1 is KGHSH, CDR2 LQKENI, per germline. Original analysis: Reference gene primer amplification gave estimated nucleated cell counts. The table came from immunoSEQ multiplex PCR; TCRdb's copy has only in-frame clones and leaves some out. D and trimming were read from the DNA, whereas the V and J calls and clone size are those reported in that table. In the table there are about 480,000 clones, 70% to 90% of which are singletons. Those enrolled, adults aged roughly 18 to 89 years, came from about two dozen US areas.

The V call is TRBV18, the J call TRBJ2-7; D perhaps matches TRBD1 (6 bases). The source material was PBMCs or T cells enriched from blood (not recorded which). The origin of this receptor is a woman aged 40 to 50 who had recovered from COVID-19. The CDR3 nucleotides are TGTGCCAGCTCACCACTTTACAGGGATCCCTACGAGCAGTACTTC. It translates to CASSPLYRDPYEQYF.